This T cell receptor (beta chain) was identified in a study of regulatory T cells in long-lasting Graves disease. Study-wide background: Persistent Graves' disease meant over 5 years of antithyroid drugs with positive TSH receptor antibodies.

General study results and limits: The study examined only peripheral blood, not thyroid tissue. The small sample size may have reduced accuracy.

Time point meaning: persistent/refractory GD, antithyroid drugs over 5 years with positive TRAb. The TCR library was made from RNA extracted from PBMCs. This clonotype was counted ten times or more. The antigen is not known. Researchers made TCR beta libraries by using iRepertoire HTBI primers and running Arm-PCR on CDR3 regions. Original analysis: 62 TRBV and around 15 TRBJ segments were identified across samples. TCRdb called the multiplex PCR reads again in MiXCR, with one record for every CDR3 protein. TCRdb, not the original authors, processed these V and J calls. The sample includes about 470,000 distinct CDR3 sequences, about 20% of them seen just once. This CDR3 is built from 16 residues. V trimming: 3 bases; J trimming: 2 bases; junction bases outside the gene matches: 5. Looked up from germline, CDR1 is DFQATT and CDR2 is SNEGSKA (reference sequence).

The TCR comes from a female donor with Graves disease. This chain joins TRBV20-1 and TRBJ1-5, with 12 bases fitting TRBD1. This specimen was peripheral blood mononuclear cells (PBMCs), taken when the disease was refractory, from a patient treated with antithyroid drugs. The CDR3 here is CSASPGTGGGNQPQHF. CDR3 DNA: TGCAGTGCTAGTCCCGGGACAGGGGGCGGCAATCAGCCCCAGCATTTT.